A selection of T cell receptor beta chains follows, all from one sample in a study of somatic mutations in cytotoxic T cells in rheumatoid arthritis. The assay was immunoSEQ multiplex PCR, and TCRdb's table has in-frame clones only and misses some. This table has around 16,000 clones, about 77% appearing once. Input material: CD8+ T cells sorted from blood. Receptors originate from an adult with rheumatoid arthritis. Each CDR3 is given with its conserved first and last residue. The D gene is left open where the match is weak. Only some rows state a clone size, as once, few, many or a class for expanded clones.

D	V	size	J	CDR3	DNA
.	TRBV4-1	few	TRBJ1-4	CASSPERTTNEKLFF	TGCGCCAGCAGCCCCGAGCGGACAACTAATGAAAAACTGTTTTTT
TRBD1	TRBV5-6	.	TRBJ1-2	CASSPGQGNYGYTF	TGTGCCAGCAGCCCGGGACAGGGGAACTATGGCTACACCTTC
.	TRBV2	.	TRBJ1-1	CASSPPRGRDFTEAFF	TGTGCCAGCAGTCCGCCCAGGGGCAGGGATTTCACTGAAGCTTTCTTT
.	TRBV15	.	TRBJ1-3	CATSPKSSKGTIYF	TGTGCCACCAGCCCCAAATCGTCCAAGGGCACCATATATTTT
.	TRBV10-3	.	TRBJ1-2	CAISEWGEGDQDYGYTF	TGTGCCATCAGTGAGTGGGGAGAGGGGGATCAGGACTATGGCTACACCTTC
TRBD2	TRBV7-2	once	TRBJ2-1	CASSLAISGPYNEQFF	TGTGCCAGCAGCTTAGCGATTAGCGGGCCTTACAATGAGCAGTTCTTC
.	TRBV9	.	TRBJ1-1	CASSVEQGRAEAFF	TGTGCCAGCAGCGTAGAGCAGGGGCGGGCTGAAGCTTTCTTT
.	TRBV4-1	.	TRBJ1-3	CASSQGSGNTIYF	TGCGCCAGCTCCCAGGGTTCTGGAAACACCATATATTTT
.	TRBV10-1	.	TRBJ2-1	CASSEEDPRNEQFF	TGCGCCAGCAGTGAGGAGGACCCTAGGAATGAGCAGTTCTTC
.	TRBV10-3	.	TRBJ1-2	CAISEGTDHRYGYTF	TGTGCCATCAGTGAAGGGACGGATCACCGCTATGGCTACACCTTC
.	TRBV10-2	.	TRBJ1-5	CASWGRGNQPQHF	TGCGCCAGCTGGGGACGTGGCAATCAGCCCCAGCATTTT
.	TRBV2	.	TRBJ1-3	CASTHRGRQLGNTIYF	TGTGCCAGCACTCACCGGGGACGACAGCTCGGAAACACCATATATTTT
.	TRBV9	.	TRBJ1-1	CASSVAQQANTEAFF	TGTGCCAGCAGCGTAGCTCAACAGGCGAACACTGAAGCTTTCTTT
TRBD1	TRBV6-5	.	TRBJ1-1	CASSRQGGSEAFF	TGTGCCAGCAGTAGACAGGGTGGTTCTGAAGCTTTCTTT
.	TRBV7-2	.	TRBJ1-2	CASRNDGMIDGYTF	TGTGCCAGCAGAAACGACGGGATGATTGATGGCTACACCTTC
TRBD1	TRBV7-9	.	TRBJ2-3	CASSFRDSPSTDTQYF	TGTGCCAGCAGCTTCCGGGACAGTCCTAGCACAGATACGCAGTATTTT
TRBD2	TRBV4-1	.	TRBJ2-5	CASSQGDYTEGETQYF	TGCGCCAGCAGCCAGGGGGACTACACTGAAGGAGAGACCCAGTACTTC
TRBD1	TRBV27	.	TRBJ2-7	CASSSAGTGSYEQYF	TGTGCCAGCAGTTCCGCCGGGACAGGGTCCTACGAGCAGTACTTC
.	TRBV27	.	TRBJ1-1	CASSLSRGAVYTEAFF	TGTGCCAGCAGTTTATCGAGAGGGGCTGTGTACACTGAAGCTTTCTTT
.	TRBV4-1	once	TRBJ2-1	CASSQEERVPIYNEQFF	TGCGCCAGCAGCCAAGAAGAACGGGTCCCTATTTACAATGAGCAGTTCTTC
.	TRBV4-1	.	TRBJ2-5	CASSPLGNFQETQYF	TGCGCCAGCAGCCCCTTGGGAAACTTTCAAGAGACCCAGTACTTC
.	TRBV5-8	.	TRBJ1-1	CASSLDREVTEAFF	TGTGCCAGCAGCTTGGACAGGGAGGTGACTGAAGCTTTCTTT
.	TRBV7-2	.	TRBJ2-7	CASSLVPNNYEQYF	TGTGCCAGCAGCTTAGTACCAAACAACTACGAGCAGTACTTC
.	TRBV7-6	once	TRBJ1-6	CASSLEQGNSPLHF	TGTGCCAGCAGCTTAGAACAGGGAAATTCACCCCTCCACTTT
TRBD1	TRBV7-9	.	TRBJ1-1	CASSFMDRDTEAFF	TGTGCCAGCAGCTTTATGGACAGGGACACTGAAGCTTTCTTT
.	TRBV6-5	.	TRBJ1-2	CASSYRGYSYTF	TGTGCCAGCAGTTACAGGGGTTACAGCTACACCTTC
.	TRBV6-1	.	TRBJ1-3	CASKAPGASGNTIYF	TGTGCCAGCAAGGCCCCGGGGGCCTCTGGAAACACCATATATTTT
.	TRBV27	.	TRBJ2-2	CASSLGASTGELFF	TGTGCCAGCAGCCTGGGGGCTAGCACCGGGGAGCTGTTTTTT
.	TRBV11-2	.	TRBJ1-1	CASSLFGGTMNTEAFF	TGTGCCAGCAGCTTGTTCGGGGGGACTATGAACACTGAAGCTTTCTTT
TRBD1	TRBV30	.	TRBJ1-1	CAWAYRGTEAFF	TGTGCCTGGGCCTACAGGGGGACTGAAGCTTTCTTT
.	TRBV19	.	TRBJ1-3	CASSLRDGEVGGNTIYF	TGTGCCAGTAGTCTTCGCGATGGGGAGGTCGGTGGAAACACCATATATTTT
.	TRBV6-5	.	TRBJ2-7	CASSYSLDAGYEQYF	TGTGCCAGCAGTTACTCGTTGGACGCCGGCTACGAGCAGTACTTC
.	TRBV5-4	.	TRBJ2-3	CATRRGLYTDTQYF	TGTGCCACCAGGAGAGGCCTATACACAGATACGCAGTATTTT
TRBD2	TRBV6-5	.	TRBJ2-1	CASRPPPSGGREQFF	TGTGCCAGCAGGCCCCCCCCTAGCGGAGGGCGTGAGCAGTTCTTC
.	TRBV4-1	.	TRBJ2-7	CASSQEDRTYEQYF	TGCGCCAGCAGCCAAGAAGACCGAACCTACGAGCAGTACTTC
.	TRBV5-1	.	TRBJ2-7	CASSYRQDEQYF	TGCGCCAGCAGCTATAGACAGGACGAGCAGTACTTC